A single sample gave rise to the 30 T cell receptor beta chains below, sequenced in a study of blood T cell repertoires in COVID-19. Generated by immunoSEQ multiplex PCR, the TCRdb table keeps only in-frame clones and is missing some. The data hold 98,000 or so clones, with more than 75% observed a single time. The sequenced sample consisted of peripheral blood. The receptors shown here come from a man aged 60-69 years with acute or convalescent COVID-19.

The V gene is TRBV6-5, the J gene TRBJ2-1, with TRBD1 matching 10 bases. The germline V gene encodes CDR1 MNHEY and CDR2 SVGAGI. V was pared by 6 bases and J by 9 bases, with 11 bases of the junction left unmatched. This CDR3 has 15 amino acids. The CDR3 spells CASRGTGAAIGEQFF. The CDR3 DNA reads TGTGCCAGCAGGGGGACAGGGGCCGCTATTGGTGAGCAGTTCTTC.

The V and J genes are TRBV6-5 and TRBJ1-1; unclear D gene. V was clipped by 5 bases and J by 3 bases, with 7 bases between them. This CDR3 is 12 amino acids long. The germline V gene has CDR1 MNHEY and CDR2 SVGAGI. The DNA of the CDR3 is TGTGCCAGCAGTCTGCGGGACACTGAAGCTTTCTTT. Its translation: CASSLRDTEAFF.

The chain employs TRBV6-5 and TRBJ2-1; TRBD2 agrees at 11 bases. V shed 2 bases, J shed 8 bases, and the junction held 8 bases outside the gene matches. The length of the CDR3 is 16 residues. Looked up from germline, CDR1 is MNHEY and CDR2 is SVGAGI. Here the CDR3 reads CASSYDPSGRIDEQFF. In DNA form, the CDR3 reads TGTGCCAGCAGTTACGATCCTAGCGGGAGGATTGATGAGCAGTTCTTC.

This chain links TRBV20-1 with TRBJ2-7, with 8 bases that match TRBD1. The CDR3 sequence is 15 residues long. V gave up 3 bases and J gave up 0 bases; unmatched junction bases: 7. Per germline, CDR1 DFQATT and CDR2 SNEGSKA (reference sequence). CDR3 loop: CSASLRGTGSYEQYF. The CDR3 DNA is TGCAGTGCTAGTCTAAGGGGGACAGGCTCCTACGAGCAGTACTTC.

This sequence joins TRBV18 and TRBJ2-2; 8 nucleotides agree with TRBD2. The trim removed 3 bases at V and 1 base at J, leaving 1 base unmatched. The CDR3 consists of 15 residues. Germline V gene sequence: CDR1 KGHSH, CDR2 LQKENI. The CDR3 spells CASSPSGKNTGELFF. The CDR3 DNA follows: TGTGCCAGCTCACCTAGCGGGAAGAACACCGGGGAGCTGTTTTTT.

A few counts support this clone. The gene calls are TRBV28 and TRBJ1-1; the match to TRBD1 covers 7 bases. The CDR3 runs to 14 residues. The germline gives CDR1 MDHEN, CDR2 SYDVKM. V lost 6 bases and J lost 1; bases outside the gene matches: 5. CDR3 residues: CASSRTGENTEAFF. In nucleotides, the CDR3 is TGTGCCAGCAGCCGCACAGGGGAGAACACTGAAGCTTTCTTT. Full variable domain (remainder filled in from reference TRBV28 and TRBJ1-1): DVKVTQSSRYLVKRTGEKVFLECVQDMDHENMFWYRQDPGLGLRLIYFSYDVKMKEKGDIPEGYSVSREKKERFSLILESASTNQTSMYLCASSRTGENTEAFFGQGTRLTVV.

This chain connects TRBV30 to TRBJ1-5; D is undetermined. Germline CDR1 reads GTSNPN; CDR2 reads SVGIG (reference sequence). The CDR3 runs 14 residues. V was cut by 4 bases and J by 0 bases, with 10 bases left in between. CDR3 in DNA: TGTGCCTGGAATTCACAGTATAGCAATCAGCCCCAGCATTTT. This translates into CAWNSQYSNQPQHF.

The chain joins TRBV6-6 to TRBJ2-1, with TRBD2 as a possible D gene (5 bases). In germline, CDR1 is MNHNY, CDR2 SVGAGI (reference sequence). The germline V and J ends were trimmed by 6 bases and 0 bases, with 12 bases remaining between them. The CDR3 covers 15 residues. CDR3 amino acids: CASSSGARSYNEQFF. Here the CDR3 DNA reads TGTGCCAGCAGCAGCGGTGCCCGCTCCTACAATGAGCAGTTCTTC.

The gene calls are TRBV18 and TRBJ2-7; unclear D gene. This CDR3 region has 12 residues. V was cut by 3 bases and J by 1 base, with 4 bases left in between. Germline loops: CDR1 KGHSH, CDR2 LQKENI. CDR3 coding DNA: TGTGCCAGCTCACCGAGGTCCTACGAGCAGTACTTC. Translated: CASSPRSYEQYF.

Here the CDR3 DNA reads TGTGCCAGCAGACCGGGACAGGGGTACGCAGATACGCAGTATTTT. Its protein is CASRPGQGYADTQYF. This chain joins TRBV3-1 (or the pseudogene TRBV3-2) and TRBJ2-3; TRBD1 matches 10 bases. The CDR3 extends over 15 amino acids. CDR1 LGHDT and CDR2 YNNKEL come from the germline V gene (reference sequence). Unmatched junction bases numbered 7, after V lost 6 bases and J lost 4 bases.

The rearrangement uses TRBV19 and TRBJ2-3, with D possibly matching TRBD1 (5 bases). The V end lost 6 bases, the J end lost 2 bases, and 12 bases lay between the germline ends. CDR1 LNHDA and CDR2 SQIVND come from the germline V gene (reference sequence). The CDR3 extends over 14 amino acids. The CDR3 region has the DNA TGTGCCAGTAGCCAACGACAGTTCACAGATACGCAGTATTTT. It yields the protein CASSQRQFTDTQYF.

J is TRBJ1-5 and V is TRBV10-3, with a possible D match to TRBD1 (6 bases). Germline-derived CDR1 and CDR2 are ENHRY and SYGVKD. This CDR3 contains 16 residues. Trimming pared 1 base from V and 0 bases from J, leaving 10 bases between. CDR3 amino acids: CAISEYGTHSNQPQHF. CDR3 DNA: TGTGCCATCAGTGAGTACGGGACACATAGCAATCAGCCCCAGCATTTT.

This sequence joins TRBV2 and TRBJ2-7; the match to TRBD2 covers 7 bases. Germline loops: CDR1 SNHLY, CDR2 FYNNEI. This CDR3 is built from 16 residues. V lost 6 bases, J lost 0 bases, and 11 bases stayed unmatched. The CDR3 DNA is TGTGCCAGCAGACCAACAGGTCGGACTAGCTCCTACGAGCAGTACGTC. It yields the protein CASRPTGRTSSYEQYV.

The chain recombines TRBV4-3 with TRBJ1-5; D may be TRBD1 (6 bases). Looked up from germline, CDR1 is LGHNA and CDR2 is YSLEER. The V end was cut by 0 bases, the J end by 2 bases, with 11 bases between. This CDR3 has 16 residues. The CDR3 DNA reads TGCGCCAGCAGCCAAGACGGGACACGAGGCAATCAGCCCCAGCATTTT. This encodes CASSQDGTRGNQPQHF.

The CDR3: CASSSQTGGYEQYF. DNA of the CDR3: TGTGCCAGCAGTTCCCAAACAGGGGGCTACGAGCAGTACTTC. The chain uses TRBV28 and TRBJ2-7, with TRBD1 identical over 8 bases. After removal of 4 bases from V and 3 bases from J, the junction contained 5 bases not matched to a gene. Germline-derived CDR1 and CDR2 are MDHEN and SYDVKM. The CDR3 is made up of 14 amino acids.

The rearrangement links TRBV3-1 (or the pseudogene TRBV3-2) to TRBJ2-1, with TRBD2 as a possible D gene (6 bases). Trimming left V 4 bases short and J 7 bases short, with 11 bases between. The CDR3 has 13 amino acids. Germline CDR1 reads LGHDT; CDR2 reads YNNKEL (reference sequence). This chain's CDR3 is CASSPPGRNEQFF. CDR3 sequence (DNA): TGTGCCAGCAGCCCACCAGGGAGGAATGAGCAGTTCTTC.

This sequence joins TRBV27 and TRBJ2-4, with 7 positions matching TRBD2. Germline V gene sequence: CDR1 MNHEY, CDR2 SMNVEV (reference sequence). The CDR3 length is 14 residues. The junction had 0 bases not matched to a gene; V was cut back by 3 bases and J by 1 base. The CDR3 reads CASSFGGAKNIQYF. The CDR3 DNA reads as TGTGCCAGCAGTTTCGGGGGGGCCAAAAACATTCAGTACTTC.

The chain joins TRBV6-5 to TRBJ2-3; 9 bases agree with TRBD2. This CDR3 is built from 15 residues. V shed 8 bases and J 5 bases; nucleotides not matched to a gene: 11. Germline V gives CDR1 MNHEY, CDR2 SVGAGI. CDR3 DNA sequence: TGTGCCAGCGCCCCGGGACTAGCTCTAATAGATACGCAGTATTTT. The encoded protein is CASAPGLALIDTQYF.

The chain links TRBV10-3 to TRBJ1-5; unclear D gene. The V and J ends lost 4 bases and 4 bases respectively, with 8 bases between them. This CDR3 spans 13 amino acids. Germline lookup yields CDR1 ENHRY and CDR2 SYGVKD. CDR3 loop: CAISAGGNQPQHF. CDR3 in DNA: TGTGCCATCAGTGCGGGAGGAAATCAGCCCCAGCATTTT.

This chain joins TRBV5-1 and TRBJ1-1, with 7 bases matching TRBD1. Losses at the gene ends were 4 bases for V and 3 bases for J; bases not matched to a gene: 6. CDR1 is SGHRS and CDR2 is YFSETQ in the germline V gene. CDR3 length equals 14 residues. The CDR3 spells CASSPGQDYTEAFF. The DNA of the CDR3 is TGCGCCAGCAGCCCCGGACAGGACTACACTGAAGCTTTCTTT. The entire variable domain, with the rest obtained from reference TRBV5-1 and TRBJ1-1, is as follows: KAGVTQTPRYLIKTRGQQVTLSCSPISGHRSVSWYQQTPGQGLQFLFEYFSETQRNKGNFPGRFSGRQFSNSRSEMNVSTLELGDSALYLCASSPGQDYTEAFFGQGTRLTVV.

This clone turned up a few times. This rearrangement joins TRBV4-1 to TRBJ2-3, with a tentative D call TRBD1 (6 bases). Germline V gives CDR1 MGHRA, CDR2 YSYEKL. The CDR3 spans 15 residues. The ends were cut back, 1 base at V and 4 bases at J, with 12 bases in the middle. CDR3 residues: CASSQGGGSADTQYF. The CDR3 bases are TGCGCCAGCAGCCAAGGTGGGGGCAGCGCAGATACGCAGTATTTT.

V gene TRBV5-1 combines with J gene TRBJ2-3, with D possibly matching TRBD2 (6 bases). The length of the CDR3 is 14 residues. CDR1 and CDR2 from the germline V gene are SGHRS and YFSETQ. V was cut by 0 bases and J by 6 bases, with 11 bases left in between. The CDR3 bases are TGCGCCAGCAGCTTGGGGACCCGGGGGGATACGCAGTATTTT. It specifies CASSLGTRGDTQYF.

The V and J genes are TRBV18 and TRBJ1-2; 9 nucleotides match TRBD1. CDR3 length: 14 amino acids. Germline trimming cut 3 bases from V and 8 bases from J; bases unmatched to any gene: 7. The germline V gene has CDR1 KGHSH and CDR2 LQKENI. The CDR3 region has the DNA TGTGCCAGCTCACCCGGGACAGGGTTGGGAGGCTACACCTTC. Protein sequence: CASSPGTGLGGYTF.

The rearrangement uses TRBV5-5 and TRBJ2-1; TRBD1 agrees at 7 bases. V shed 2 bases and J 7 bases; nucleotides not matched to a gene: 6. The length of the CDR3 is 14 residues. Germline V gives CDR1 SGHKS, CDR2 YYEKEE (reference sequence). The CDR3 nucleotides are TGTGCCAGCAGCTTCCCGGGACAGATTAATGAGCAGTTCTTC. Encoded protein: CASSFPGQINEQFF.

The gene calls are TRBV15 and TRBJ2-1; maybe TRBD1 (6 bases). V was clipped by 2 bases and J by 1 base, with 9 bases between them. Germline assignment: CDR1 LNHNV and CDR2 YYDKDF (reference sequence). The CDR3 has 15 residues. CDR3 loop: CATSRRDRSYNEQFF. CDR3 nucleotide sequence: TGTGCCACCAGCAGACGAGACAGGTCCTACAATGAGCAGTTCTTC.

The rearrangement uses TRBV25-1 and TRBJ1-6; D remains ambiguous. The germline gives CDR1 MGHDK, CDR2 SYGVNS. The CDR3 contains 14 residues. Trimming pared 8 bases from V and 6 bases from J, leaving 14 bases between. This CDR3 reads CASQIGLSNSPLHF. The CDR3 nucleotides are TGTGCCAGCCAGATTGGACTAAGTAATTCACCCCTCCACTTT.

This rearrangement joins TRBV5-4 to TRBJ2-1; D might be TRBD2 (6 bases). Germline lookup yields CDR1 SGHNT and CDR2 YYREEE (reference sequence). The CDR3 consists of 13 residues. Trimming left V 3 bases short and J 5 bases short, with 9 bases between. The CDR3 region is CASSYGLNNEQFF. In DNA form, the CDR3 reads TGTGCCAGCAGCTACGGACTAAACAATGAGCAGTTCTTC.

For the CDR3, the DNA is TGTGCCAGTAGTATGGGAGGGACTAAAATCCACTTT. Its protein product is CASSMGGTKIHF. V gene TRBV19 combines with J gene TRBJ1-6; D possibly corresponds to TRBD1 (5 bases). Deletions cut 3 bases from V and 17 bases from J, with 14 bases between. CDR3 size: 12 residues. Per the germline V gene, CDR1 is LNHDA and CDR2 is SQIVND (reference sequence).

The chain recombines TRBV5-1 with TRBJ2-7; 8 bases agree with TRBD2. CDR3 length equals 14 residues. CDR1 and CDR2 from the germline V gene are SGHRS and YFSETQ. V shed 4 bases, J shed 2 bases, and the junction held 5 bases outside the gene matches. The CDR3 DNA reads as TGCGCCAGCAGCCGTAGCGGGGAGGCCTACGAGCAGTACTTC. It encodes CASSRSGEAYEQYF.

This chain links TRBV7-9 with TRBJ1-5, with D maybe TRBD1 (5 bases). Germline V gene data show CDR1 as SEHNR and CDR2 as FQNEAQ (reference sequence). The CDR3 totals 16 residues. Trimming took off 3 bases at V and 5 bases at J, with 17 bases between the two ends. The CDR3 reads CASSFFGQGIDQPQHF. CDR3 coding DNA: TGTGCCAGCAGCTTCTTCGGGCAGGGTATTGATCAGCCCCAGCATTTT.